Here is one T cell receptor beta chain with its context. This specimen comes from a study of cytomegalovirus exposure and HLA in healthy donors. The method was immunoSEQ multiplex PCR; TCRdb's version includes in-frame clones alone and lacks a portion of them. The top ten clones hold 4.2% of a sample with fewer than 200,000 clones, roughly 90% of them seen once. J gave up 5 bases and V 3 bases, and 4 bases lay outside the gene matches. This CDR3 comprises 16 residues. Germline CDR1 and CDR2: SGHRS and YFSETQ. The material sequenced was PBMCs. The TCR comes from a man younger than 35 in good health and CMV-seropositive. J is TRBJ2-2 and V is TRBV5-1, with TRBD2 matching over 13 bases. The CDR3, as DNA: TGCGCCAGCAGCTGGACGGGACTAGCGGGAACCGGGGAGCTGTTTTTT. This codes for CASSWTGLAGTGELFF.